This T cell receptor (beta chain) was found in a study of blood T cell repertoires in COVID-19 (dated by TCRdb to about 2020). Regarding the complete study: The collaborator samples originated in the United States, Italy and Spain and spanned the acute and convalescent phases of COVID-19. The material from the prospective study consisted of cDNA or gDNA derived from T cells, B-cell-depleted T cells, or PBMCs. Deeply sampled blood TCRbeta repertoires from subjects exposed to, actively infected with, or recovered from COVID-19 were included in the dataset. The repertoires were released in a freely available public database intended as a resource for research on the immune response to SARS-CoV-2. Samples were obtained from the ongoing ImmuneRACE study (first 160 participants) and from over 1,000 subjects provided by 6 global collaborators. Nearly every sample came with metadata listing a de-identified subject ID, COVID-19 status, age in years and sex. Where available, HLA class I and class II types were obtained from metadata supplied by the sample provider rather than from assay-based typing.

Collaborating institutions collected whole blood in K2EDTA tubes following their own protocols. For TCRbeta analysis, collaborators shipped samples as frozen whole blood, isolated PBMCs, or DNA extracted from either of those sample types. Concerning this clone itself: The specificity of this receptor is unknown. The record has no base qualities; no much larger clone is one base away.

CDR1 and CDR2, per the germline V gene, are SGHVS and FNYEAQ. A distance of 15 bases separates the germline ends of V and J, which lose 5 bases and 7 bases respectively. The CDR3 numbers 14 residues from cysteine through phenylalanine. Left in the record is the CDR3 DNA by itself, 42 bases read in frame from the first base. TCRbeta CDR3 regions were amplified from genomic DNA by means of the immunoSEQ Assay, a bias-controlled multiplex PCR. As for how the authors treated the data: Within the assay, amplification of reference gene primers was used to estimate how many nucleated cells each sample contained. Sequence reads were collapsed and filtered to measure the absolute abundance of every unique TCRbeta CDR3 rearrangement. For each sample, productive Simpson clonality was calculated as the square root of Simpson's diversity index over productive rearrangements. TCRdb stores this immuneACCESS table with in-frame sequences only. Part of the clones is absent; in the studies checked, under half of the shortfall reflects unresolved V genes, and no reason is known for the rest. The D gene and trimming were derived from the DNA, and the V and J assignments and clone size from that table. In this sample the table shows roughly 190,000 clones, around 84% of which occur a single time. 13% to 15% of the sample belongs to the ten largest clones.

Beyond this particular receptor, the publication reports: Clinical and demographic metadata were provided uncurated, with the amount varying by source and participant.

The TCR was taken from a man younger than 40 with active or convalescent COVID-19. The chain joins TRBV7-6 to TRBJ1-5; the D gene identity is not certain. Sequenced sample: peripheral blood. The base sequence is TGTGCCAGCAGCCCGATGGCGGCGGAACAGCCCCAGCATTTT. Translated, it gives CASSPMAAEQPQHF. Full variable domain (CDR3 extended with the reference TRBV7-6 and TRBJ1-5 proteins): GAGVSQSPRYKVTKRGQDVALRCDPISGHVSLYWYRQALGQGPEFLTYFNYEAQQDKSGLPNDRFSAERPEGSISTLTIQRTEQRDSAMYRCASSPMAAEQPQHFGDGTRLSIL.